Below are 21 T cell receptor beta chains sequenced from a single sample in a study of blood T cell repertoires in COVID-19. Assay used: immunoSEQ multiplex PCR; TCRdb lists only in-frame clones, some missing. The data hold roughly 250,000 clones, with roughly 80% observed a single time. Sequencing input: peripheral blood. These receptors all stem from a woman aged 80 or over with acute or convalescent COVID-19.

The chain carries TRBV6-7 and TRBJ2-1, with 8 bases identical to TRBD1. TRBV6-7 is an ORF; its function is uncertain. This CDR3 region has 15 residues. Losses at the gene ends were 2 bases for V and 5 bases for J; bases not matched to a gene: 5. The CDR3 protein is CASSYRDRFDNEQFF. The CDR3 coding sequence is TGTGCCAGCAGTTACCGGGACAGGTTCGACAATGAGCAGTTCTTC.

The chain recombines TRBV30 with TRBJ2-5; a possible D gene is TRBD2 (5 bases). Trimming removed 6 bases at V and 5 bases at J, with 16 bases between. The CDR3 is made up of 13 amino acids. The germline CDR1 and CDR2 sequences are GTSNPN and SVGIG (reference sequence). This chain's CDR3 is CACPGTARETQYF. For the CDR3, the DNA is TGTGCCTGCCCGGGAACCGCACGGGAGACCCAGTACTTC. Full variable domain (remainder filled in from reference TRBV30 and TRBJ2-5): SQTIHQWPATLVQPVGSPLSLECTVEGTSNPNLYWYRQAAGRGLQLLFYSVGIGQISSEVPQNLSASRPQDRQFILSSKKLLLSDSGFYLCACPGTARETQYFGPGTRLLVL.

This clone has just a few counts. The chain combines TRBV19 with TRBJ1-2, with 12 bases that match TRBD1. V gave up 6 bases and J gave up 4 bases; unmatched junction bases: 6. This CDR3 has 15 amino acids. Per germline, CDR1 LNHDA and CDR2 SQIVND (reference sequence). CDR3 DNA: TGTGCCAGTAGAGACGCGGGACAGGGGGCCTATGGCTACACCTTC. Its protein is CASRDAGQGAYGYTF.

In its sample, this clone was seen a few times. This CDR3 reads CASSVGTSGGNEQFF. The CDR3 DNA follows: TGTGCCAGCAGCGTGGGGACTAGCGGGGGCAATGAGCAGTTCTTC. The rearrangement joins TRBV9 to TRBJ2-1; 14 nucleotides align to TRBD2. Germline V gives CDR1 SGDLS, CDR2 YYNGEE. The CDR3 consists of 15 residues. The V segment lost 2 bases and the J segment 6 bases; nucleotides outside the gene matches: 1.

The chain recombines TRBV10-1 with TRBJ1-5; 7 nucleotides match TRBD1. CDR3 length: 14 residues. Germline trimming cut 10 bases from V and 2 bases from J; bases unmatched to any gene: 8. In germline, CDR1 is WNHNN, CDR2 SYGVQD (reference sequence). CDR3 DNA sequence: TGCGCCACCAAAGAAGGGGGCCGCAATCAGCCCCAGCATTTT. Translating gives CATKEGGRNQPQHF.

The rearrangement uses TRBV27 and TRBJ1-1; D uncertain. Germline V CDR1 and CDR2: MNHEY, SMNVEV (reference sequence). V was clipped by 6 bases and J by 3 bases, with 11 bases between them. The CDR3 is 13 amino acids. DNA of the CDR3: TGTGCCAGCAGGGGGAGCCGGGACACTGAAGCTTTCTTT. This sequence encodes CASRGSRDTEAFF.

The rearrangement uses TRBV30 and TRBJ1-6; unclear D gene. CDR3 length equals 14 residues. V lost 0 bases, J lost 5 bases, and 8 bases lay in between. Germline loops: CDR1 GTSNPN, CDR2 SVGIG (reference sequence). The CDR3 DNA reads TGTGCCTGGAGTGTAACTGTCGATAATTCACCCCTCCACTTT. Translation: CAWSVTVDNSPLHF.

The chain couples TRBV27 to TRBJ1-6, with 10 bases aligning to TRBD1. The CDR3 is 15 amino acids. Germline V lookup: CDR1 MNHEY, CDR2 SMNVEV (reference sequence). V was clipped by 3 bases and J by 9 bases; unmatched bases: 5. The CDR3 DNA follows: TGTGCCAGCAGTTTTAAGGGACAGGGGAGTTCACCCCTCCACTTT. The encoded protein is CASSFKGQGSSPLHF.

The chain recombines TRBV18 with TRBJ2-3; 9 bases line up with TRBD2. The germline V gene has CDR1 KGHSH and CDR2 LQKENI. V lost 1 base to trimming and J lost 5 bases; unmatched junction nucleotides: 7. This CDR3 contains 16 residues. CDR3 nucleotides: TGTGCCAGCTCACCACAGGTGCTAGCGGGGTTAGATACGCAGTATTTT. Translated, it gives CASSPQVLAGLDTQYF.

This chain joins TRBV14 and TRBJ1-6, with 7 positions matching TRBD1. The germline gives CDR1 SGHDN, CDR2 FVKESK. After removal of 4 bases from V and 4 bases from J, the junction contained 4 bases not matched to a gene. The CDR3 spans 15 residues. CDR3 amino acids: CASSPPGQYNSPLHF. CDR3 in DNA: TGTGCCAGCAGCCCGCCGGGACAGTATAATTCACCCCTCCACTTT.

The V and J genes are TRBV4-2 and TRBJ2-3; no clear D gene. The CDR3 is 13 amino acids. Looked up from germline, CDR1 is LGHNA and CDR2 is YNFKEQ. Trimming took off 1 base at V and 0 bases at J, with 2 bases between the two ends. CDR3: CASSQASTDTQYF. The CDR3 DNA is TGTGCCAGCAGCCAAGCTAGCACAGATACGCAGTATTTT.

Only a few counts were recorded for this clone. This sequence joins TRBV4-2 and TRBJ2-3; unclear D gene. V lost 0 bases and J lost 1, with 8 bases in between. The CDR3 covers 15 residues. From germline, CDR1 is LGHNA and CDR2 YNFKEQ. CDR3 DNA: TGTGCCAGCAGCCAAGAGATTTGGCGCACAGATACGCAGTATTTT. This gives the protein CASSQEIWRTDTQYF.

This clone was picked up one time. This chain connects TRBV11-2 to TRBJ2-7; TRBD1 matches 9 bases. The CDR3 spans 16 residues. Germline V gene lookup returns CDR1 SGHAT and CDR2 FQNNGV. V lost 4 bases and J lost 0; bases outside the gene matches: 7. The CDR3 spells CASSWPGQGLSYEQYF. DNA of the CDR3: TGTGCCAGCAGCTGGCCGGGACAGGGCCTCTCCTACGAGCAGTACTTC.

This rearrangement joins TRBV2 to TRBJ1-4; D ambiguous. The V gene's germline CDR1 is SNHLY and CDR2 FYNNEI. The CDR3 has 11 amino acids. Trimming stripped 6 bases from V and 8 bases from J, with 7 bases between. CDR3 in amino acids: CASRFTEKLFF. The CDR3, as DNA: TGTGCCAGCAGGTTTACAGAAAAACTGTTTTTT.

This clone has just a few counts. J is TRBJ1-1 and V is TRBV5-6; weak D call: TRBD1 (6 bases). Trimming removed 4 bases at V and 9 bases at J, with 16 bases between. Germline lookup yields CDR1 SGHDT and CDR2 YYEEEE. CDR3 length equals 13 residues. CDR3 sequence: CASSRDRTLQAFF. Written as DNA, the CDR3 is TGTGCCAGCAGCCGCGACAGGACCCTCCAAGCTTTCTTT.

This clone was recorded only once. The J gene is TRBJ1-5, the V gene TRBV7-9; D is uncertain. Germline CDR1 reads SEHNR; CDR2 reads FQNEAQ (reference sequence). V was clipped by 1 base and J by 2 bases, with 9 bases between them. The CDR3 loop spans 15 amino acids. CDR3 amino acids: CASSLGAGGNQPQHF. CDR3 DNA: TGTGCCAGCAGCTTAGGGGCGGGTGGCAATCAGCCCCAGCATTTT. The full variable domain, completed using reference TRBV7-9 and TRBJ1-5, is DTGVSQNPRHKITKRGQNVTFRCDPISEHNRLYWYRQTLGQGPEFLTYFQNEAQLEKSRLLSDRFSAERPKGSFSTLEIQRTEQGDSAMYLCASSLGAGGNQPQHFGDGTRLSIL.

CDR3 bases: TGCGCCAGCAGCTTGGCCCCACTAGAGCAGTTCTTC. This codes for CASSLAPLEQFF. The V gene is TRBV5-1, the J gene TRBJ2-1; no reliable D call. With 0 bases removed from V and 10 bases from J, the gap between germline ends came to 8 bases. The V gene's germline CDR1 is SGHRS and CDR2 YFSETQ. This CDR3 comprises 12 residues.

The V and J genes are TRBV7-9 and TRBJ2-1, with 15 bases identical to TRBD2. CDR1 and CDR2 from the germline V gene are SEHNR and FQNEAQ (reference sequence). Trimming removed 6 bases from V and 7 bases from J; junction bases left unmatched: 7. The CDR3 is 16 residues long. In DNA, the CDR3 is TGTGCCAGCAGTCGGACTAGCGGGGGGGCCGGGAATGAGCAGTTCTTC. This gives the protein CASSRTSGGAGNEQFF.

The chain joins TRBV7-3 to TRBJ2-1; 9 nucleotides align to TRBD2. CDR3 size: 15 residues. CDR1 is SGHTA and CDR2 is FQGTGA in the germline V gene. Unmatched junction bases numbered 5, after V lost 3 bases and J lost 5 bases. CDR3 sequence: CASSLGTSKHNEQFF. CDR3 DNA sequence: TGTGCCAGCAGCTTGGGGACTAGCAAGCACAATGAGCAGTTCTTC.

The chain is built from TRBV3-1 (or the pseudogene TRBV3-2) and TRBJ1-2; 7 nucleotides agree with TRBD1. The CDR3 covers 16 residues. The trim removed 0 bases at V and 1 base at J, leaving 5 bases unmatched. From germline, CDR1 is LGHDT and CDR2 YNNKEL (reference sequence). CDR3 amino acids: CASSQEWRGLNYGYTF. The CDR3, as DNA: TGTGCCAGCAGCCAAGAATGGAGGGGGCTTAACTATGGCTACACCTTC.

The chain recombines TRBV11-1 with TRBJ1-3, with TRBD1 matching over 7 bases. The CDR3 sequence is 15 residues long. V lost 5 bases to trimming and J lost 0 bases; unmatched junction nucleotides: 4. Germline V gives CDR1 SGHAT, CDR2 FQDESV (reference sequence). CDR3 region: CASSRDRNSGNTIYF. Written as DNA, the CDR3 is TGTGCCAGCAGCCGGGACAGAAACTCTGGAAACACCATATATTTT.